This TCR beta chain came from a study of tumor T cells in aggressive B-cell lymphoma. As for this clone: The CDR3 does not close with the conserved phenylalanine or tryptophan, likely indicating a read error. Because the CDR3's place on the DNA is in doubt, the DNA is left out and the CDR3 is given as listed by TCRdb.

Termini included, the CDR3 measures 11 amino acids. Method: immunoSEQ multiplex PCR; TCRdb's copy keeps in-frame clones and lacks some. The sample carries some 700 clones, approximately 90% recorded once. The receptor's source is an adult with diffuse large B cell lymphoma. The rearrangement uses TRBV1 and TRBJ2-6; the table's TRBD2 call for D was not verified on the DNA. TRBV1 is a known pseudogene. The sample was tumor tissue. The CDR3 spells CTSSRIQCGGG.